The clone carrying this T cell receptor (beta chain) was picked up a small number of times. Its antigen is still unknown. The data are from a study of T cell repertoires in cytomegalovirus infection. Overall study context: Shared public TCR beta signatures pointed to both CMV infection and a matching HLA type.

Germline CDR1 and CDR2: LGHNT and FRNRAP. The CDR3 contains 14 residues. V was cut by 4 bases and J by 4 bases, with 13 bases left in between. Each CDR3 protein gets one entry after TCRdb re-called the reads with MiXCR. The table has around 260,000 distinct CDR3 sequences, 9.1% seen once. Study outcomes and limitations: Clonotype analysis showed dominance of the ex vivo response by HLA-C-restricted CMV-specific TCR beta clonotypes. Cumulative frequency (of public TCR beta family members) identified carriers of CMV plus the relevant HLA.

This rearrangement joins TRBV12-5 to TRBJ1-2; TRBD1 is a possible D gene (5 bases). Input material: PBMCs. The TCR sequence derives from a human donor in good health (CMV status not recorded). Some clones in this sample may be carry-over from other donors' samples. This CDR3 is CASGSGRNTYGYTF. The DNA for the CDR3 is TGTGCTAGTGGTTCGGGACGGAACACCTATGGCTACACCTTC.